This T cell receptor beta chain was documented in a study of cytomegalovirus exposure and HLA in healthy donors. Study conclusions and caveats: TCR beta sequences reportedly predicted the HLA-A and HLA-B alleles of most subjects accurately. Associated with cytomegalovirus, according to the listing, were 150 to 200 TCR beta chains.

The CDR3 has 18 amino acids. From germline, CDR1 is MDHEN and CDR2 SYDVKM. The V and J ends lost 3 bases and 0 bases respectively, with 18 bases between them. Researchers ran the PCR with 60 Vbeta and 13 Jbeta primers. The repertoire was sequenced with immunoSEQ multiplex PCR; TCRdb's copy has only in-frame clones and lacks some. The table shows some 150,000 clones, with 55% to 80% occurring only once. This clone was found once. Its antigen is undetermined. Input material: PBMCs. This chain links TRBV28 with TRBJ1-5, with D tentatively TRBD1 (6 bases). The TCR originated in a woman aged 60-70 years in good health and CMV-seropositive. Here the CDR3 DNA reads TGTGCCAGCAGTTTCTTGGGGGCGGGCTCTTATAGCAATCAGCCCCAGCATTTT. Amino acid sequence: CASSFLGAGSYSNQPQHF.